What follows are 15 T cell receptor beta chains derived from one specimen sequenced in a study of T-cell reconstitution after alpha-beta-depleted transplantation in children (dated by TCRdb to 2015 to 2016). What the treatment or condition label conveys for this sample: allogeneic hematopoietic cell transplantation with graft depleted of TCRalphabeta T cells and CD19 B cells. Library method: PCR. Sequencer: Illumina HiSeq 2500. To normalize quantification of the TCRbeta repertoire, the TCR libraries were built with molecular barcoding that relied on unique molecular identifiers. TCRdb applied fastp at Q25 and MiXCR to the public reads, then kept only in-frame beta chains. Each entry merges the rows of one CDR3 protein and shows their most common DNA and genes. The sample contains hundreds of thousands of distinct CDR3 sequences, around 13% of them found a single time. The biggest ten clones account for 2.2% of the sample.

Sequencing used PBMCs, mostly from graft donor cells, obtained 360 days after TCRalphabeta/CD19-depleted stem cell transplant. These receptor sequences come from a male patient aged 10 to 17 who had a stem cell transplant for acute myeloid leukemia, so the T cells may come from the graft donor.

The CDR3: CASSRGRTPTNYGYTF. CDR3 in DNA: TGTGCCAGCAGTCGGGGCAGGACACCCACCAATTATGGCTACACCTTC. J is TRBJ1-2 and V is TRBV25-1; D may be TRBD1 (5 bases). CDR3 length: 16 residues. Trimming stripped 5 bases from V and 5 bases from J, with 21 bases between. Germline values: CDR1 MGHDK, CDR2 SYGVNS.

A few counts support this clonotype. The chain employs TRBV20-1 and TRBJ2-3; 11 bases fit TRBD2. Germline loops: CDR1 DFQATT, CDR2 SNEGSKA (reference sequence). Trimming at V came to 3 bases and at J to 2 bases, leaving 7 bases not matched to a gene. The CDR3 runs to 16 residues. CDR3 amino acids: CSASRGLADFTDTQYF. Here the CDR3 DNA reads TGCAGTGCTAGCCGGGGACTAGCGGATTTCACAGATACGCAGTATTTT.

The chain joins TRBV28 to TRBJ1-5; TRBD1 is a possible D gene (6 bases). V lost 6 bases to trimming and J lost 1 base, with 13 bases between them. CDR1 is MDHEN and CDR2 is SYDVKM in the germline V gene. CDR3 length equals 15 residues. The CDR3 sequence is CASSHTGASNQPQHF. DNA of the CDR3: TGTGCCAGCAGCCATACGGGGGCGAGCAATCAGCCCCAGCATTTT.

Ten or more counts support this clonotype. CDR3 sequence (DNA): TGCGCCAGCAGCCCCTTTGGTGCGGGACCCTACAATGAGCAGTTCTTC. Amino acids: CASSPFGAGPYNEQFF. The chain is built from TRBV5-1 and TRBJ2-1; D possibly corresponds to TRBD2 (6 bases). This CDR3 spans 16 amino acids. V shed 4 bases and J shed 2 bases, with 16 bases lying between them. CDR1 and CDR2 (germline): SGHRS, YFSETQ.

The rearrangement uses TRBV20-1 and TRBJ1-1; weak D call: TRBD1 (6 bases). Germline loops: CDR1 DFQATT, CDR2 SNEGSKA (reference sequence). The CDR3 runs 13 residues. The V end lost 1 base, the J end lost 6 bases, and 12 bases lay between the germline ends. CDR3 in DNA: TGCAGTGCTAGAGGTTGGGCAGGGGCTGAAGCTTTCTTT. Its protein is CSARGWAGAEAFF.

This clonotype was found a few times. The chain recombines TRBV28 with TRBJ2-7; D may be TRBD2 (5 bases). The CDR3 loop spans 15 amino acids. V was cut by 2 bases and J by 6 bases, with 17 bases left in between. CDR1 and CDR2 (germline): MDHEN, SYDVKM. The CDR3 DNA reads TGTGCCAGCAGTTTAGATTTAGGGAGATCGGCCGAGCAGTACTTC. This encodes CASSLDLGRSAEQYF. The full variable domain, completed using reference TRBV28 and TRBJ2-7, is DVKVTQSSRYLVKRTGEKVFLECVQDMDHENMFWYRQDPGLGLRLIYFSYDVKMKEKGDIPEGYSVSREKKERFSLILESASTNQTSMYLCASSLDLGRSAEQYFGPGTRLTVT.

This sequence joins TRBV20-1 and TRBJ2-7; a weak D match, TRBD1 (5 bases). V lost 0 bases and J 5 bases, leaving 8 bases between the germline ends. Looked up from germline, CDR1 is DFQATT and CDR2 is SNEGSKA (reference sequence). The CDR3 loop spans 12 amino acids. Here the CDR3 DNA reads TGCAGTGCTAGAGAAGGGGCCGACGAGCAGTACTTC. Translated, it gives CSAREGADEQYF.

This chain joins TRBV14 and TRBJ2-1, with D unresolved. Deletions cut 1 base from V and 12 bases from J, with 13 bases between. This CDR3 comprises 13 residues. The germline CDR1 and CDR2 sequences are SGHDN and FVKESK. The CDR3 DNA sequence: TGTGCCAGCAGCCAAGTATCTACCGGTAGGCAGTTCTTC. Amino acids: CASSQVSTGRQFF.

V is TRBV5-1 and J is TRBJ2-1; D possibly corresponds to TRBD2 (6 bases). The CDR3 spans 15 residues. Trimming left V 6 bases short and J 10 bases short, with 23 bases between. Germline V gene sequence: CDR1 SGHRS, CDR2 YFSETQ. CDR3 loop: CASTTRGLSNQEQFF. For the CDR3, the DNA is TGCGCCAGCACCACAAGGGGACTCTCAAATCAAGAGCAGTTCTTC.

This clonotype was found a few times. This chain links TRBV5-1 with TRBJ1-1; D is undetermined. Germline-derived CDR1 and CDR2 are SGHRS and YFSETQ. The germline V and J ends were trimmed by 0 bases and 5 bases, with 14 bases remaining between them. This CDR3 has 15 residues. CDR3 coding DNA: TGCGCCAGCAGCTTGGGGGCGGAGTGGGCGACTGAAGCTTTCTTT. This encodes CASSLGAEWATEAFF.

As regards this clonotype: This sequence may be a read error, since a much larger clone differs from it by one base. The genes are TRBV20-1 and TRBJ2-7; TRBD2 is a possible D gene (6 bases). The CDR3 is 15 residues long. Germline-derived CDR1 and CDR2 are DFQATT and SNEGSKA (reference sequence). As DNA, the CDR3 is TGCAGGGCTAGAGATCTGTTCGGGAGCTCCTACGAGCAGTACTTC. It translates to CRARDLFGSSYEQYF.

The genes are TRBV6-2 or TRBV6-3 and TRBJ1-5, with a possible D match to TRBD1 (5 bases). Germline loops: CDR1 MNHEY, CDR2 SVGEGT. CDR3 length: 15 amino acids. Trimming stripped 2 bases from V and 6 bases from J, with 14 bases between. CDR3 in DNA: TGTGCCAGCAGTTACAGACAGACAGCCACTCAGCCCCAGCATTTT. Translated: CASSYRQTATQPQHF.

The genes are TRBV11-2 and TRBJ2-1; D is possibly TRBD2 (7 bases). The ends were cut back, 5 bases at V and 8 bases at J, with 16 bases in the middle. The germline gives CDR1 SGHAT, CDR2 FQNNGV. This CDR3 is built from 14 residues. Here the CDR3 reads CASSKGGTRDEQFF. CDR3 nucleotide sequence: TGTGCCAGCAGCAAGGGGGGGACTCGGGATGAGCAGTTCTTC. The complete variable domain, with remaining parts taken from reference TRBV11-2 and TRBJ2-1, reads EAGVAQSPRYKIIEKRQSVAFWCNPISGHATLYWYQQILGQGPKLLIQFQNNGVVDDSQLPKDRFSAERLKGVDSTLKIQPAKLEDSAVYLCASSKGGTRDEQFFGPGTRLTVL.

Many counts were recorded for this clonotype. J is TRBJ2-2 and V is TRBV29-1, with TRBD2 identical over 8 bases. Germline V gene sequence: CDR1 SQVTM, CDR2 ANQGSEA. The CDR3 contains 15 residues. The ends lost 0 bases at V and 6 bases at J; junction bases unmatched: 6. CDR3 coding DNA: TGCAGCGTTGAAGATCGACGGGAGGGCGCCGGGGAGCTGTTTTTT. As protein: CSVEDRREGAGELFF.

This chain links TRBV20-1 with TRBJ2-2; 9 bases fit TRBD2. In germline, CDR1 is DFQATT, CDR2 SNEGSKA (reference sequence). The CDR3 totals 16 residues. V dropped 0 bases and J dropped 3; count of bases not matched to a gene: 5. The CDR3 here is CSARELAGRDTGELFF. In DNA form, the CDR3 reads TGCAGTGCTAGAGAGCTAGCGGGACGCGACACCGGGGAGCTGTTTTTT.